These T cell receptor beta chains were read from a single sample in a study of technical replicates of blood from several donors. Some clones are missing from TCRdb's copy, which holds only in-frame ones; the method was immunoSEQ multiplex PCR. The table lists about 83,000 clones, around 94% of them singletons. Specimen: T cells isolated from PBMCs. Source of these receptors: a human donor in good health. Both conserved end residues are part of each CDR3. A D gene is named only where the DNA matches it firmly. Expanded clones get a size class; other rows say once, few or many, or leave the size out.

>TRBV6-5|once|TRBJ2-7|NA
TGTGCCAGCGGGAGGGGGGACACCCTCACGAGCGAGCAGTACTTC
CASGRGDTLTSEQYF
>TRBV28|NA|TRBJ1-2|NA
TGTGCCAGCAGTTTTGCCGGCGGCATCTATGGCTACACCTTC
CASSFAGGIYGYTF
>TRBV5-1|NA|TRBJ1-2|TRBD1
TGCGCCAGCAGCTTAGGACAGGGGAGGGACTATGGCTACACCTTC
CASSLGQGRDYGYTF
>TRBV6-1|NA|TRBJ2-7|TRBD2
TGTGCCAGCAGTGAAAGGCTAGCGGCCCCATACGAGCAGTACTTC
CASSERLAAPYEQYF
>TRBV19|NA|TRBJ1-2|NA
TGTGCCAGTAGTCCGGCAGGGGCACCGCGTGGCTACACCTTC
CASSPAGAPRGYTF
>TRBV27|NA|TRBJ1-1|NA
TGTGCCAGCAGTCCTCGGCCGGACAGGAACACTGAAGCTTTCTTT
CASSPRPDRNTEAFF
>TRBV7-9|NA|TRBJ1-1|NA
TGTGCCAGCAGCTTACTCGGACAGACCACTGAAGCTTTCTTT
CASSLLGQTTEAFF
>TRBV2|NA|TRBJ2-7|NA
TGTGCCAGCAGAGATCTGAGGCCCTACTACGAGCAGTACTTC
CASRDLRPYYEQYF
>TRBV28|NA|TRBJ1-5|NA
TGTGCCAGCAGTTACAAGGGGGTTTACAATCAGCCCCAGCATTTT
CASSYKGVYNQPQHF
>TRBV6-6|NA|TRBJ1-5|TRBD1
TGTGCCAGCAGTTTCGGGGACAGGGGCGGCAATCAGCCCCAGCATTTT
CASSFGDRGGNQPQHF
>TRBV10-2|NA|TRBJ2-7|NA
TGCGCCAGCAGTGAGTCCGGGGCGGGGCTCTCCTACGAGCAGTACTTC
CASSESGAGLSYEQYF
>TRBV2|NA|TRBJ2-7|TRBD1
TGTGCCAGCAGTGAAGTCGTCAGGGGGCTCATCAACGAGCAGTACTTC
CASSEVVRGLINEQYF
>TRBV7-9|NA|TRBJ1-4|TRBD1
TGTGCCAGCAGCCGGGGACAGAAAGATGAAAAACTGTTTTTT
CASSRGQKDEKLFF
>TRBV25-1|NA|TRBJ2-7|NA
TGTGCCAGCAGTGATGGCGGGGCAAGCTCCTACGAGCAGTACTTC
CASSDGGASSYEQYF
>TRBV5-1|NA|TRBJ2-1|NA
TGCGCCAGCAGCGACGGAGGGCCCTACAATGAGCAGTTCTTC
CASSDGGPYNEQFF
>TRBV5-6|NA|TRBJ1-5|NA
TGTGCCAGCAGCTTCGGTCGGGGGAGCGGGCAGCCCCAGCATTTT
CASSFGRGSGQPQHF
>TRBV4-1|NA|TRBJ2-3|TRBD2
TGCGCCAGCAGCCAGGGACTAGCGCAGGATACGCAGTATTTT
CASSQGLAQDTQYF
>TRBV5-1|NA|TRBJ1-1|TRBD1
TGCGCCAGCAGCTTGGCAGCGGACAGGGTTGACACTGAAGCTTTCTTT
CASSLAADRVDTEAFF
>TRBV7-9|NA|TRBJ2-7|NA
TGTGCCAGCAGCTCAAAGGGTCGAGGGGTTCAGGGGTACGAGCAGTACTTC
CASSSKGRGVQGYEQYF
>TRBV10-1|NA|TRBJ1-2|TRBD1
TGCGCCAGCAGTGAGTCGATAACAGGGGGGAGCTATGGCTACACCTTC
CASSESITGGSYGYTF
>TRBV6-1|NA|TRBJ2-3|TRBD2
TGTGCCAGCAGTGGACTAGCGGGGGGGCTTCGCACAGATACGCAGTATTTT
CASSGLAGGLRTDTQYF
>TRBV27|NA|TRBJ1-4|NA
TGTGCCAGCAGTTTTGAGGGCCTAGGGGAAAAACTGTTTTTT
CASSFEGLGEKLFF
>TRBV5-1|NA|TRBJ2-5|TRBD2
TGCGCCAGCAGCTTGGTCGGGGGGACTAGGGAGACCCAGTACTTC
CASSLVGGTRETQYF
>TRBV5-1|NA|TRBJ2-1|TRBD2
TGCGCCAGCAGCTTGGTGTTGACTAGCGGTCAGCTCGATGAGCAGTTCTTC
CASSLVLTSGQLDEQFF
>TRBV28|NA|TRBJ1-2|TRBD1
TGTGCCACCTACCCCAGGGGGCCGTATGGCTACACCTTC
CATYPRGPYGYTF